Described below is a single T cell receptor (beta chain) sequence and its context. The antigen remains undetermined. In germline, CDR1 is SGHRS, CDR2 YFSETQ. V was pared by 0 bases and J by 2 bases, with 4 bases of the junction left unmatched. CDR3 length: 16 amino acids. This specimen comes from a study of cytomegalovirus exposure and HLA in healthy donors. On the study more broadly: From some 180 million T cells, an earlier analysis saw 120 million or so unique TCR beta sequences. Study-wide findings and caveats: Rates of TCR association differed by HLA locus in a later analysis, with DRB1 highest and HLA-C lowest.

PCR primers comprised 60 Vbeta and 13 Jbeta primers. The repertoire was sequenced with immunoSEQ multiplex PCR; TCRdb's copy has only in-frame clones and lacks some. This sample contains about 160,000 clones. The sample was PBMCs. The TCR comes from a woman aged 60-75 years in good health and CMV-seronegative. This sequence joins TRBV5-1 and TRBJ2-5; 10 bases align to TRBD2. CDR3 nucleotide sequence: TGCGCCAGCAGCTTGGCCCAGCGGGGGGGACAAGAGACCCAGTACTTC. Translated, it gives CASSLAQRGGQETQYF.